The 17 T cell receptor beta chains reported below all come from one sample, sequenced in a study of STAT5B mutations in CD4+ large granular lymphocyte leukemia. Sequenced by immunoSEQ multiplex PCR; TCRdb stores in-frame clones only, minus some. The sample holds approximately 2,200 clones, 65% to 80% seen once. Sequencing was performed on PBMCs. All receptors come from a woman aged 70-85 years with CD4+ T-cell large granular lymphocyte leukemia.

The genes are TRBV10-3 and TRBJ2-1; the D gene is possibly TRBD1 (6 bases). The germline CDR1 and CDR2 sequences are ENHRY and SYGVKD. The CDR3 loop spans 17 amino acids. Trimming shortened V by 1 base and J by 5 bases, and 18 bases separated the two germline ends. The CDR3 reads CAISEFSGANSNNEQFF. CDR3 nucleotide sequence: TGTGCCATCAGTGAGTTTTCAGGGGCCAATTCCAACAATGAGCAGTTCTTC.

The chain is built from TRBV10-1 and TRBJ2-3, with 8 bases fitting TRBD2. Trimming cost V 5 bases and J 4 bases; bases outside gene matches: 11. The CDR3 extends over 16 amino acids. Germline loops: CDR1 WNHNN, CDR2 SYGVQD (reference sequence). The DNA of the CDR3 is TGCGCCAGCAGTTCCGGGACTAGAGGGGTGGCAGATACGCAGTATTTT. It translates to CASSSGTRGVADTQYF.

The chain uses TRBV7-2 and TRBJ1-2; TRBD1 agrees at 12 bases. Trimming at V came to 2 bases and at J to 7 bases, leaving 8 bases not matched to a gene. Germline V gene sequence: CDR1 SGHTA, CDR2 FQGNSA. The CDR3 runs to 16 residues. CDR3 amino acids: CASSLSRDRGRSGYTF. The CDR3 coding sequence is TGTGCCAGCAGCTTAAGCAGGGACAGGGGGCGGAGTGGCTACACCTTC.

The rearrangement joins TRBV9 to TRBJ2-3; D is undetermined. Germline CDR1 is SGDLS and CDR2 is YYNGEE. Trimming removed 4 bases from V and 9 bases from J, with 12 bases in between. The length of the CDR3 is 12 residues. CDR3 protein: CASSNRDGTQYF. The CDR3 nucleotides read TGTGCCAGCAGCAACCGTGACGGGACGCAGTATTTT.

The chain employs TRBV27 and TRBJ2-7; 11 positions agree with TRBD1. V gave up 5 bases and J gave up 4 bases; unmatched junction bases: 13. The CDR3 spans 17 residues. Looked up from germline, CDR1 is MNHEY and CDR2 is SMNVEV (reference sequence). CDR3 region: CASSRYPPGQGGYEQYF. As DNA, the CDR3 is TGTGCCAGCAGTCGATACCCACCGGGACAGGGGGGATACGAGCAGTACTTC.

The rearrangement joins TRBV13 to TRBJ1-1; D is uncertain. The CDR3 runs 15 residues. The germline V gene encodes CDR1 PRHDT and CDR2 FYEKMQ (reference sequence). Between the trimmed V and J ends, which lost 2 bases and 10 bases, there was a span of 20 bases. CDR3 coding DNA: TGTGCCAGCAGCTTATACCAGGACCGGTTAGAAGTAGCTTTCTTT. Protein: CASSLYQDRLEVAFF.

The rearrangement joins TRBV7-2 to TRBJ1-1, with unresolved D. The CDR3 is 15 residues long. Trimming took 8 bases from V and 4 from J, leaving 20 bases between them. CDR1 SGHTA and CDR2 FQGNSA come from the germline V gene. CDR3 protein: CASSQIPVSGTEAFF. The CDR3 DNA sequence: TGTGCCAGCTCCCAAATCCCCGTTAGCGGCACTGAAGCTTTCTTT.

This clone has just one count. The genes are TRBV5-4 and TRBJ2-2, with 8 bases aligning to TRBD1. CDR3 length: 15 amino acids. Germline V lookup: CDR1 SGHNT, CDR2 YYREEE (reference sequence). J lost 3 bases, V lost 5 bases, and 6 bases had no gene match. CDR3: CASRQDRDYTGELFF. CDR3 nucleotides: TGTGCCAGCAGACAGGACAGGGACTACACCGGGGAGCTGTTTTTT.

This clone was observed a handful of times. This chain connects TRBV2 to TRBJ1-2; tentatively, D is TRBD1 (5 bases). Germline V gene lookup returns CDR1 SNHLY and CDR2 FYNNEI. The CDR3 sequence is 18 residues long. V lost 0 bases to trimming and J lost 1 base, with 18 bases between them. CDR3 in DNA: TGTGCCAGCAGTGAAGCTCTAGCAGGACAACTCCTTAACTATGGCTACACCTTC. This encodes CASSEALAGQLLNYGYTF.

The chain uses TRBV19 and TRBJ1-5; no clear D gene. Trimming removed 4 bases from V and 3 bases from J, with 10 bases in between. Germline V gene sequence: CDR1 LNHDA, CDR2 SQIVND (reference sequence). The CDR3 consists of 14 residues. CDR3 sequence (DNA): TGTGCCAGTAGTACCATGACAAACAATCAGCCCCAGCATTTT. As protein: CASSTMTNNQPQHF.

The chain joins TRBV7-2 to TRBJ2-7, with 14 bases identical to TRBD2. J lost 4 bases, V lost 5 bases, and 7 bases had no gene match. CDR1 SGHTA and CDR2 FQGNSA come from the germline V gene. The CDR3 is 16 amino acids. In DNA form, the CDR3 reads TGTGCCAGCAGCGACCGGACTAGCGGGAGGAGGTACGAGCAGTACTTC. Its protein product is CASSDRTSGRRYEQYF.

The table lists this clone with a count of one. This rearrangement joins TRBV7-8 to TRBJ2-3, with 11 bases fitting TRBD2. CDR1 SGHVS and CDR2 FQNEAQ come from the germline V gene. Trimming took 3 bases from V and 5 from J; bases not matched to a gene: 4. The CDR3 runs to 15 residues. CDR3 sequence: CASSFNSGRGDTQYF. The CDR3 bases are TGTGCCAGCAGCTTCAATAGCGGGAGGGGAGATACGCAGTATTTT. The whole variable domain, filled in from reference TRBV7-8 and TRBJ2-3, reads GAGVSQSPRYKVAKRGQDVALRCDPISGHVSLFWYQQALGQGPEFLTYFQNEAQLDKSGLPSDRFFAERPEGSVSTLKIQRTQQEDSAVYLCASSFNSGRGDTQYFGPGTRLTVL.

This sequence joins TRBV4-2 and TRBJ1-3; D remains unclear. The length of the CDR3 is 15 residues. From germline, CDR1 is LGHNA and CDR2 YNFKEQ. With 1 base removed from V and 2 bases from J, the gap between germline ends came to 9 bases. Here the CDR3 DNA reads TGTGCCAGCAGCCAAGGAAACGCTCCTGGAAACACCATATATTTT. This gives the protein CASSQGNAPGNTIYF.

This sequence joins TRBV27 and TRBJ1-6, with D possibly being TRBD1 (6 bases). The germline gives CDR1 MNHEY, CDR2 SMNVEV (reference sequence). The CDR3 consists of 13 residues. The V end was cut by 3 bases, the J end by 10 bases, with 10 bases between. CDR3 coding DNA: TGTGCCAGCAGTTTTAGGGACACATCACCCCTCCACTTT. Translation gives CASSFRDTSPLHF.

J is TRBJ1-5 and V is TRBV5-1; a weak D match, TRBD1 (5 bases). The germline V gene encodes CDR1 SGHRS and CDR2 YFSETQ. V was cut by 1 base and J by 5 bases, with 10 bases left in between. The CDR3 sequence is 14 residues long. The chain's CDR3 is CASSLTGDDQPQHF. For the CDR3, the DNA is TGCGCCAGCAGCTTGACTGGGGACGATCAGCCCCAGCATTTT.

This clone was found a few times. The chain recombines TRBV5-6 with TRBJ1-1; D gene ambiguous. CDR1 and CDR2 (germline): SGHDT, YYEEEE. Trimming removed 0 bases at V and 10 bases at J, with 10 bases between. The CDR3 consists of 12 residues. This chain's CDR3 is CASSLASGVAFF. CDR3 DNA: TGTGCCAGCAGCTTGGCTTCCGGGGTAGCTTTCTTT.

The rearrangement joins TRBV4-3 to TRBJ2-1, with TRBD2 matching over 7 bases. The junction had 8 bases not matched to a gene; V was cut back by 3 bases and J by 0 bases. Germline-derived CDR1 and CDR2 are LGHNA and YSLEER. The CDR3 sequence is 17 residues long. CDR3 in amino acids: CASSQSSGGSSYNEQFF. The CDR3 nucleotides are TGCGCCAGCAGCCAGTCTAGCGGAGGAAGCTCCTACAATGAGCAGTTCTTC.